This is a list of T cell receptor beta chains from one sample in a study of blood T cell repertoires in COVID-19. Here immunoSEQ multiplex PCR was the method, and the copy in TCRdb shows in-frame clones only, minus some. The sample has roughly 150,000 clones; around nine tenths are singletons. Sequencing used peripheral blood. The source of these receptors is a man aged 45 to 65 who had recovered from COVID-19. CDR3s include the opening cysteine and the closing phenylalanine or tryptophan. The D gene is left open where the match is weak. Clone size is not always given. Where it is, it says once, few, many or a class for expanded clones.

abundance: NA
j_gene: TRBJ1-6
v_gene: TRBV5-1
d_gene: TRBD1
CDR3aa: CASSVTGEYNSPLHF
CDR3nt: TGCGCCAGCAGCGTAACAGGGGAATATAATTCACCCCTCCACTTT

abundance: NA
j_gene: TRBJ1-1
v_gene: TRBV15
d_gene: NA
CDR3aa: CATSRDRLGTEAFF
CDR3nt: TGTGCCACCAGCAGAGATCGCCTCGGCACTGAAGCTTTCTTT

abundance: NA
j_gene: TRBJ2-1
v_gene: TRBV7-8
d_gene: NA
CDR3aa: CASRPNGVVGEQFF
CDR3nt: TGTGCCAGCAGACCAAACGGGGTGGTGGGTGAGCAGTTCTTC

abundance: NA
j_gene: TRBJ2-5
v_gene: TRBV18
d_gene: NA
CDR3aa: CASLYSPEETQYF
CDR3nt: TGTGCCAGCTTGTATTCACCTGAGGAGACCCAGTACTTC

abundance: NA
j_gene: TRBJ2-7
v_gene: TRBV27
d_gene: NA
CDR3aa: CASSLTSSHEQYF
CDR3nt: TGTGCCAGCAGTCTTACTAGTTCCCACGAGCAGTACTTC

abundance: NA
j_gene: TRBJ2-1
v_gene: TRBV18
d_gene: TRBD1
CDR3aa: CASSPPGQGGDEQFF
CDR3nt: TGTGCCAGCTCACCACCGGGACAGGGGGGCGATGAGCAGTTCTTC

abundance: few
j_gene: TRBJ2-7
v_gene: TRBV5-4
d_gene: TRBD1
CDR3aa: CASSKPGQGDEQYF
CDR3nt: TGTGCCAGCAGCAAACCGGGACAGGGGGACGAGCAGTACTTC

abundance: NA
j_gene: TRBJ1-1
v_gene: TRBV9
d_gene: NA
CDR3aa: CASSLEGGNTEAFF
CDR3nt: TGTGCCAGCAGCCTGGAGGGTGGGAACACTGAAGCTTTCTTT

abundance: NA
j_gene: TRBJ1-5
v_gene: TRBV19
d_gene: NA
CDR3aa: CASVPDTVSNQPQHF
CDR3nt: TGTGCCAGTGTACCGGACACAGTTAGCAATCAGCCCCAGCATTTT

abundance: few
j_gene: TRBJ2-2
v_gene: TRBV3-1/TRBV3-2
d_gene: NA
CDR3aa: CASSHLQSTGELFF
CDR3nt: TGTGCCAGCAGCCACCTACAGAGCACCGGGGAGCTGTTTTTT

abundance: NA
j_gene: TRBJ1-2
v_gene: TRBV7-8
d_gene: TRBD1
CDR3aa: CASSLGQGRYGYTF
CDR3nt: TGTGCCAGCAGCTTGGGACAGGGGCGATATGGCTACACCTTC

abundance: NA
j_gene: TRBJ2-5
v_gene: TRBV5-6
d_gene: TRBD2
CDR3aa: CASSSRSRSGGRETQYF
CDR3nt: TGTGCCAGCAGCTCCCGGAGTCGAAGCGGGGGGCGAGAGACCCAGTACTTC